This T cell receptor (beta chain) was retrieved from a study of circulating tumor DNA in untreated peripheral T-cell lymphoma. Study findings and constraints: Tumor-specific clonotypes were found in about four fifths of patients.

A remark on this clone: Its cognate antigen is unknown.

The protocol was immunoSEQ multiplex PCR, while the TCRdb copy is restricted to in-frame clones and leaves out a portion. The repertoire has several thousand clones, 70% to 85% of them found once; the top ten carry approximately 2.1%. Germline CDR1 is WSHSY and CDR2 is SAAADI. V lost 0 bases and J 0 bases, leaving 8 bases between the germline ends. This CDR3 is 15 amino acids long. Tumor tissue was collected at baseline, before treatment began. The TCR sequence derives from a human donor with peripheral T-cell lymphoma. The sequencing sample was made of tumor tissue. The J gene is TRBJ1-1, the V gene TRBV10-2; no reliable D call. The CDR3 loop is CASSESNSLNTEAFF. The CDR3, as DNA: TGCGCCAGCAGTGAGTCGAACAGCCTGAACACTGAAGCTTTCTTT.